This T cell receptor beta chain was obtained from a study of cytomegalovirus exposure and HLA in healthy donors. Both 60 Vbeta primers and 13 Jbeta primers went into the PCR. TCRdb's table, derived via immunoSEQ multiplex PCR, lists solely in-frame clones and lacks some. Of some 120,000 clones listed, less than 85% are singletons. The V and J ends lost 6 bases and 8 bases, in that order; junction bases with no gene match: 5. Germline CDR1 and CDR2: MNHEY and SMNVEV (reference sequence). The CDR3 covers 14 residues. The sequence was obtained from a man between 18 and 29 years old in good health and CMV-seropositive. Sequenced: PBMCs. V is TRBV27 and J is TRBJ2-1; 12 bases align to TRBD2. The CDR3 sequence: CASSLAGGPHEQFF. CDR3 nucleotide sequence: TGTGCCAGCAGCCTAGCGGGGGGGCCCCATGAGCAGTTCTTC.